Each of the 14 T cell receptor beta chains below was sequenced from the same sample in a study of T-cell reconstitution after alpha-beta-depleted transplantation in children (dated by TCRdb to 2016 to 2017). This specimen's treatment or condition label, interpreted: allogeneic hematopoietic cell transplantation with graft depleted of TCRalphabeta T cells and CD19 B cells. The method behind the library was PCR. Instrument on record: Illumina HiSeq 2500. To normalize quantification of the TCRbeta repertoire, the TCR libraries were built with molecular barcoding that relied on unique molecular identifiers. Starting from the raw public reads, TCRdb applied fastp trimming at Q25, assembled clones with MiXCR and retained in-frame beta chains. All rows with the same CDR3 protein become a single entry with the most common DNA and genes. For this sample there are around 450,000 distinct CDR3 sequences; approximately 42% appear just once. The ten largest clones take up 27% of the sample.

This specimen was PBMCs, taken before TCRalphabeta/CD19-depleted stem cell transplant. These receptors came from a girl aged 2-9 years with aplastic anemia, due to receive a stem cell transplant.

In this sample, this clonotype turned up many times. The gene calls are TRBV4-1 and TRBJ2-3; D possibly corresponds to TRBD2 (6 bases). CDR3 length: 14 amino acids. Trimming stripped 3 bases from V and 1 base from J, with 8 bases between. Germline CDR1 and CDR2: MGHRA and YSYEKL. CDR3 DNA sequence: TGCGCCAGCAGCCAGGGAGGCGGCACAGATACGCAGTATTTT. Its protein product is CASSQGGGTDTQYF.

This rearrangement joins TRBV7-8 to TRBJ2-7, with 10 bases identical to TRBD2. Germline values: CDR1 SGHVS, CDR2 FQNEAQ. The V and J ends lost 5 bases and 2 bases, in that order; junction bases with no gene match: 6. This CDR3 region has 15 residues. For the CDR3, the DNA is TGTGCCAGCAGCGCCACTAGCGGGATTACCTACGAGCAGTACTTC. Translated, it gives CASSATSGITYEQYF. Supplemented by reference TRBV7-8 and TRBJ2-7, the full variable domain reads GAGVSQSPRYKVAKRGQDVALRCDPISGHVSLFWYQQALGQGPEFLTYFQNEAQLDKSGLPSDRFFAERPEGSVSTLKIQRTQQEDSAVYLCASSATSGITYEQYFGPGTRLTVT.

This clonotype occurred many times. In nucleotides, the CDR3 is TGCAGTGCTACAGAATACAATGAGCAGTTCTTC. This sequence encodes CSATEYNEQFF. The genes are TRBV20-1 and TRBJ2-1; D unclear. With 4 bases removed from V and 4 bases from J, the gap between germline ends came to 5 bases. Germline V gives CDR1 DFQATT, CDR2 SNEGSKA (reference sequence). The CDR3 sequence is 11 residues long.

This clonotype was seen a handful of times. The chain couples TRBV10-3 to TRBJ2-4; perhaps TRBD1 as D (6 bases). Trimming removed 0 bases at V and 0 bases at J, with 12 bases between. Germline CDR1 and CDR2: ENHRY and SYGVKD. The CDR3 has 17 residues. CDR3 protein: CAISESGTSLAKNIQYF. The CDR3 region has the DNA TGTGCCATCAGTGAGTCCGGGACATCATTAGCCAAAAACATTCAGTACTTC.

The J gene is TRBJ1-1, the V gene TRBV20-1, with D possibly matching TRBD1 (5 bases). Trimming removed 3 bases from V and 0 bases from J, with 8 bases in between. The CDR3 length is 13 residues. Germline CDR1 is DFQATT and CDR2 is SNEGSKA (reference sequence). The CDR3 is CSARPTVNTEAFF. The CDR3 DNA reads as TGCAGTGCTAGGCCGACAGTGAACACTGAAGCTTTCTTT.

CDR3 nucleotides: TGTGCCAGCAGCCACCGAGGACTGATAAAAGAGACCCAGTACTTC. Translation: CASSHRGLIKETQYF. The chain has TRBV3-1 and TRBJ2-5, with D possibly matching TRBD2 (5 bases). Trimming took off 3 bases at V and 3 bases at J, with 14 bases between the two ends. Germline-derived CDR1 and CDR2 are LGHDT and YNNKEL (reference sequence). The CDR3 length is 15 residues.

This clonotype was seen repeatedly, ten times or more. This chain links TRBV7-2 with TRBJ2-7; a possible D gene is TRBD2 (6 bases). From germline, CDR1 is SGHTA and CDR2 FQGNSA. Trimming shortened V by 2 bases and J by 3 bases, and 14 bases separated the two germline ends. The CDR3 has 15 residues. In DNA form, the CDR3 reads TGTGCCAGCAGCTTATCGGCGGGATCGGTCTACGAGCAGTACTTC. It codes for CASSLSAGSVYEQYF.

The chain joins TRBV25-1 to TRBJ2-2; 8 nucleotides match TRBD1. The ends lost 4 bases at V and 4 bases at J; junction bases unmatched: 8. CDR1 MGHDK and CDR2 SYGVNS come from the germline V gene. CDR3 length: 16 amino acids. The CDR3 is CASSGDPGTGTGELFF. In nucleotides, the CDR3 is TGTGCCAGCAGTGGGGACCCCGGGACAGGCACCGGGGAGCTGTTTTTT.

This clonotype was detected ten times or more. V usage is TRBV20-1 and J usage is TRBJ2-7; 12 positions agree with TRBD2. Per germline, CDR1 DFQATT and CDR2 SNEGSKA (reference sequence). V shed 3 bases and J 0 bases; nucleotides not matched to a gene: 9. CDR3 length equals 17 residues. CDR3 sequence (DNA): TGCAGTGCTAGGGGACTAGCGGGTGCGCGGAGCTCCTACGAGCAGTACTTC. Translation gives CSARGLAGARSSYEQYF.

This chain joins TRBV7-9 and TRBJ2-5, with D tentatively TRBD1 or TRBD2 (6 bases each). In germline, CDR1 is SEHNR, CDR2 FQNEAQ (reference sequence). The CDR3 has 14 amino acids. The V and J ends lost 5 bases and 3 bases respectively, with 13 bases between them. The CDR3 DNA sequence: TGTGCCAGCAGCCCGATCGGGGGCAAAGAGACCCAGTACTTC. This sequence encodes CASSPIGGKETQYF. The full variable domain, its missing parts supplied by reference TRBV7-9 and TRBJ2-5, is DTGVSQNPRHKITKRGQNVTFRCDPISEHNRLYWYRQTLGQGPEFLTYFQNEAQLEKSRLLSDRFSAERPKGSFSTLEIQRTEQGDSAMYLCASSPIGGKETQYFGPGTRLLVL.

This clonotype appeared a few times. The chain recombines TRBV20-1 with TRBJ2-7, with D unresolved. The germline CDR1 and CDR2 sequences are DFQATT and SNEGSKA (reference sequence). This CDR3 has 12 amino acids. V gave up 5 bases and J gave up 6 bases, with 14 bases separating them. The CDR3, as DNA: TGCAGTGCTGAGGCATCCCCTGTCGAGCAGTACTTC. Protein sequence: CSAEASPVEQYF.

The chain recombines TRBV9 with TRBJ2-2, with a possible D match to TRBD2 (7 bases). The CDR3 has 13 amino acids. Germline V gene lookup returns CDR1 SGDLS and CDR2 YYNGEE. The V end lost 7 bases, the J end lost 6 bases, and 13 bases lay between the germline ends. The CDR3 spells CASGTGGSGELFF. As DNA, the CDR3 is TGTGCCAGCGGGACGGGGGGCTCCGGGGAGCTGTTTTTT.

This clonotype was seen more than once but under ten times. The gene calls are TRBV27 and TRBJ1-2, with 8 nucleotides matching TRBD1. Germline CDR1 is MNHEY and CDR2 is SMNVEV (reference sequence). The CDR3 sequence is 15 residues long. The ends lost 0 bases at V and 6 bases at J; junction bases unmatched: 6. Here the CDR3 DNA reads TGTGCCAGCAGTTTATCGGGGACAGGCTTGGATGGCTACACCTTC. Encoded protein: CASSLSGTGLDGYTF.

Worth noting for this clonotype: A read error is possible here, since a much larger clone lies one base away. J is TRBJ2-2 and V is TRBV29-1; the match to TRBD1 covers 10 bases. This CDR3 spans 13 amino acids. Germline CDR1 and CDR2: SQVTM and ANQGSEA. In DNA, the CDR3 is TGCAGCGTCCGGGACAGGGGCACCGGGGAGCTGATTTTT. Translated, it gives CSVRDRGTGELIF.